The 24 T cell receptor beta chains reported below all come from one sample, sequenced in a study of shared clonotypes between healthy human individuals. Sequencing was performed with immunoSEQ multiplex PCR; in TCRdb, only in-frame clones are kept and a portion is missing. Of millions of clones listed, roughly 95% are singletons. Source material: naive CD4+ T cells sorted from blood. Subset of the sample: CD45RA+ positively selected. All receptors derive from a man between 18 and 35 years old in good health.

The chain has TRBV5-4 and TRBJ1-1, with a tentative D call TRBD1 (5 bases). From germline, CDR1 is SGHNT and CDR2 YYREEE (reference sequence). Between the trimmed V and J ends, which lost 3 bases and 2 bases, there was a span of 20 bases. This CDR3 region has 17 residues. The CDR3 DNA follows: TGTGCCAGCAGCTCACCTCTACCGGGTAGGGGCAACACTGAAGCTTTCTTT. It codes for CASSSPLPGRGNTEAFF.

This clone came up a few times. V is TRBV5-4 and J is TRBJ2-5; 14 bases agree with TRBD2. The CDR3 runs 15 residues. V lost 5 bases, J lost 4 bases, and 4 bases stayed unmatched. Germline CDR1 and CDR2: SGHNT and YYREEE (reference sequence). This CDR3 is CASRPGLAGGETQYF. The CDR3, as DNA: TGTGCCAGCAGACCTGGACTAGCGGGGGGAGAGACCCAGTACTTC. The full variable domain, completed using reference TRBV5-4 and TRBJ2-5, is ETGVTQSPTHLIKTRGQQVTLRCSSQSGHNTVSWYQQALGQGPQFIFQYYREEENGRGNFPPRFSGLQFPNYSSELNVNALELDDSALYLCASRPGLAGGETQYFGPGTRLLVL.

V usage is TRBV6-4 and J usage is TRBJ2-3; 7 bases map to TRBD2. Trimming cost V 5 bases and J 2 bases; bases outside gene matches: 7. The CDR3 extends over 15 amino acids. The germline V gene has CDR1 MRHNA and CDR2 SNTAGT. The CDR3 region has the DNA TGTGCCAGCAGTCAAGCGGGGCTTCACACAGATACGCAGTATTTT. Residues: CASSQAGLHTDTQYF.

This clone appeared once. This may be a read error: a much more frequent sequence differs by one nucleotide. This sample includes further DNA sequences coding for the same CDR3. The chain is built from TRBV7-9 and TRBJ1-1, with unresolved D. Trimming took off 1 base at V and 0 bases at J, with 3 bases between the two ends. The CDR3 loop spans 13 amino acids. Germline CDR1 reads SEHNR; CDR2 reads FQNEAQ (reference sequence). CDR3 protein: CASSLDLNTEAFF. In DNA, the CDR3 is TGTGCCAGCAGCTTAGACTTGAACACTGAAGCTTTCTTT. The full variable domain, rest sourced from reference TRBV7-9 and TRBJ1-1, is DTGVSQNPRHKITKRGQNVTFRCDPISEHNRLYWYRQTLGQGPEFLTYFQNEAQLEKSRLLSDRFSAERPKGSFSTLEIQRTEQGDSAMYLCASSLDLNTEAFFGQGTRLTVV.

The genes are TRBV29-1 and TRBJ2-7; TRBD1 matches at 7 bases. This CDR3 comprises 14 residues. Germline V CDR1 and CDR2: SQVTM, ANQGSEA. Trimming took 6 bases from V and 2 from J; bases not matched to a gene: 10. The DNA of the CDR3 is TGCAGCGTCACTGACAGGGAAAAGGCCTACGAGCAGTACTTC. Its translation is CSVTDREKAYEQYF.

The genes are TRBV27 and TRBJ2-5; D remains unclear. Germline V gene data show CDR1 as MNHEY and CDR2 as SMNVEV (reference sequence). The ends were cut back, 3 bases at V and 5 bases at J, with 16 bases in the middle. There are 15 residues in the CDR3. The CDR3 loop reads CASSLSFTGSETQYF. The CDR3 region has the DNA TGTGCCAGCAGTTTGAGTTTTACCGGTTCTGAGACCCAGTACTTC.

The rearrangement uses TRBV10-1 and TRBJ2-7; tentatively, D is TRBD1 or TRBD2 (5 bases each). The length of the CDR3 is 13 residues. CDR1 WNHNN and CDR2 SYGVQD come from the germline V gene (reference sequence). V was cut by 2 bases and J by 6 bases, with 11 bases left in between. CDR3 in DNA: TGCGCCAGCAGTGAGCAGGGACGAAGCGAGCAGTACTTC. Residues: CASSEQGRSEQYF.

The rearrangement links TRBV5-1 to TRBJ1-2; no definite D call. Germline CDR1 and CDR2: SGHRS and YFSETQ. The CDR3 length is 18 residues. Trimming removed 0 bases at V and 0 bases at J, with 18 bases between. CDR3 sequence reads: CASSLERADSPANYGYTF. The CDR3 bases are TGCGCCAGCAGCTTGGAAAGGGCCGATTCTCCAGCTAACTATGGCTACACCTTC.

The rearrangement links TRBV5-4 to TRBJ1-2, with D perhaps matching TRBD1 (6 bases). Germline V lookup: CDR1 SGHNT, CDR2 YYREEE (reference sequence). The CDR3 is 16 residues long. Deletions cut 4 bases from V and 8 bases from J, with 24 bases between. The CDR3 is CASSLPGLGGGGGYTF. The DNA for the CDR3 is TGTGCCAGCAGCCTGCCAGGGTTGGGAGGAGGGGGAGGCTACACCTTC.

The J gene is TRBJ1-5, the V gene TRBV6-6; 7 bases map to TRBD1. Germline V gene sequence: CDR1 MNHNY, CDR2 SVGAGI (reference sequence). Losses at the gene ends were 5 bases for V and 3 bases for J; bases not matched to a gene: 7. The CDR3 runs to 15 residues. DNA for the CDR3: TGTGCCAGCAGTCCTACAGGGGCGAACAATCAGCCCCAGCATTTT. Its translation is CASSPTGANNQPQHF.

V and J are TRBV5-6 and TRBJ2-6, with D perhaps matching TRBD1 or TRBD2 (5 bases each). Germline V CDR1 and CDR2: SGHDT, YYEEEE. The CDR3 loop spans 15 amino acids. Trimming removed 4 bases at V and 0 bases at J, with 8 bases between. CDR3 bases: TGTGCCAGCAGCGCCGGGACCTCTGGGGCCAACGTCCTGACTTTC. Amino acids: CASSAGTSGANVLTF. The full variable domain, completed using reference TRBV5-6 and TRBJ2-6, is DAGVTQSPTHLIKTRGQQVTLRCSPKSGHDTVSWYQQALGQGPQFIFQYYEEEERQRGNFPDRFSGHQFPNYSSELNVNALLLGDSALYLCASSAGTSGANVLTFGAGSRLTVL.

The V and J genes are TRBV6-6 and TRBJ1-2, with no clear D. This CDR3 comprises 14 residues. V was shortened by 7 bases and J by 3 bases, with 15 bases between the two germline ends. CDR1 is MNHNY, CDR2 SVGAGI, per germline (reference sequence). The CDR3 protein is CASITSDEDYGYTF. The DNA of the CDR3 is TGTGCCAGCATTACTTCGGACGAGGACTATGGCTACACCTTC.

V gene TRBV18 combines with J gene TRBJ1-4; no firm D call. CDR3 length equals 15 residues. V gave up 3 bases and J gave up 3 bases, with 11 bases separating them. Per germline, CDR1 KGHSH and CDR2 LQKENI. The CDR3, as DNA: TGTGCCAGCTCACCCCTCAGAGCGGCTAATGAAAAACTGTTTTTT. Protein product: CASSPLRAANEKLFF.

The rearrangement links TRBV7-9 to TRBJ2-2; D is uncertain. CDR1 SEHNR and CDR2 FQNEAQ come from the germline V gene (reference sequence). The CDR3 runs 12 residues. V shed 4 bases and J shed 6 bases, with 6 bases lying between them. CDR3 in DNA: TGTGCCAGCAGCTCCCCCTCCGGGGAGCTGTTTTTT. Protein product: CASSSPSGELFF.

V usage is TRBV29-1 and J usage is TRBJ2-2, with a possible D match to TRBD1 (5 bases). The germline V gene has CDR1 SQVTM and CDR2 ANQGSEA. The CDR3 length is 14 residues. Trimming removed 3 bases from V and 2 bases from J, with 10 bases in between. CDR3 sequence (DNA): TGCAGCGTTGATAGGGGTACAAACACCGGGGAGCTGTTTTTT. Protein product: CSVDRGTNTGELFF.

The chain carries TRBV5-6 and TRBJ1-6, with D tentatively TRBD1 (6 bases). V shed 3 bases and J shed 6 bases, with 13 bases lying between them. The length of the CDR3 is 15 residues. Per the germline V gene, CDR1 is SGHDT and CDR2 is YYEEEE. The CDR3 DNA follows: TGTGCCAGCAGCTACTGGGGAGGGGGTAATTCACCCCTCCACTTT. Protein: CASSYWGGGNSPLHF.

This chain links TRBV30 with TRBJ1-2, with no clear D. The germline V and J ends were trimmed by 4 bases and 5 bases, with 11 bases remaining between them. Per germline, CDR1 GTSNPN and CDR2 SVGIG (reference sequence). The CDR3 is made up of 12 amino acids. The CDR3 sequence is CAWTGLSYGYTF. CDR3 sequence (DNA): TGTGCCTGGACCGGACTGAGTTATGGCTACACCTTC. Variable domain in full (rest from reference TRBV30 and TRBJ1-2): SQTIHQWPATLVQPVGSPLSLECTVEGTSNPNLYWYRQAAGRGLQLLFYSVGIGQISSEVPQNLSASRPQDRQFILSSKKLLLSDSGFYLCAWTGLSYGYTFGSGTRLTVV.

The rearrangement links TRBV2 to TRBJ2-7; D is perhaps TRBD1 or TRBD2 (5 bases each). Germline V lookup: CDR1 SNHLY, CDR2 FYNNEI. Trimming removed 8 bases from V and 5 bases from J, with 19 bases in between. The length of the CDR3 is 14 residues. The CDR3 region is CASDITGTVDEQYF. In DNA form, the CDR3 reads TGTGCCAGCGATATTACCGGGACCGTCGACGAGCAGTACTTC. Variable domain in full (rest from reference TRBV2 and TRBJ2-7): EPEVTQTPSHQVTQMGQEVILRCVPISNHLYFYWYRQILGQKVEFLVSFYNNEISEKSEIFDDQFSVERPDGSNFTLKIRSTKLEDSAMYFCASDITGTVDEQYFGPGTRLTVT.

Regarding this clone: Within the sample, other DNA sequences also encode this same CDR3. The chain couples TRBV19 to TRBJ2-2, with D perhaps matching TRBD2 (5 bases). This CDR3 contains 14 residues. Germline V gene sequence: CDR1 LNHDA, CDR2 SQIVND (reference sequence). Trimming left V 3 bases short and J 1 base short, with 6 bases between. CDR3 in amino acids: CASSIGGNTGELFF. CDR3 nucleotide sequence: TGTGCCAGTAGTATCGGAGGGAACACCGGGGAGCTGTTTTTT.

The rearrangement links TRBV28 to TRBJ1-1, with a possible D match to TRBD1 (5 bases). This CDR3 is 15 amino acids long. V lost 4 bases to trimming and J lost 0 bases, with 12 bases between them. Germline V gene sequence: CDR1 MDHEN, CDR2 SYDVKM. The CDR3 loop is CASSWRGGVNTEAFF. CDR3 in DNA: TGTGCCAGCAGTTGGAGGGGAGGGGTGAACACTGAAGCTTTCTTT. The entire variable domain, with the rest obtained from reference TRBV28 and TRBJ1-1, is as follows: DVKVTQSSRYLVKRTGEKVFLECVQDMDHENMFWYRQDPGLGLRLIYFSYDVKMKEKGDIPEGYSVSREKKERFSLILESASTNQTSMYLCASSWRGGVNTEAFFGQGTRLTVV.

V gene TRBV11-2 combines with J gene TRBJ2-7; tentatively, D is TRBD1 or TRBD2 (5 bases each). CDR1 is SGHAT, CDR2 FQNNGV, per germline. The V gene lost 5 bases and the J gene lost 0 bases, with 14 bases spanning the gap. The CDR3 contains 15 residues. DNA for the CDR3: TGTGCCAGCAGCCACGGGACGCGGAGCTCCTACGAGCAGTACTTC. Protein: CASSHGTRSSYEQYF. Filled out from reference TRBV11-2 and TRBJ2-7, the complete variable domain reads EAGVAQSPRYKIIEKRQSVAFWCNPISGHATLYWYQQILGQGPKLLIQFQNNGVVDDSQLPKDRFSAERLKGVDSTLKIQPAKLEDSAVYLCASSHGTRSSYEQYFGPGTRLTVT.

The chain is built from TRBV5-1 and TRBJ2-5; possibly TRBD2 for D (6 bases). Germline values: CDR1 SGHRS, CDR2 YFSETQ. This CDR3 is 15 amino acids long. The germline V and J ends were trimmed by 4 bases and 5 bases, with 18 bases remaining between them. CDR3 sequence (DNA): TGCGCCAGCAGCGGCGGGACCGCCGGGCTCGAGACCCAGTACTTC. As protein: CASSGGTAGLETQYF.

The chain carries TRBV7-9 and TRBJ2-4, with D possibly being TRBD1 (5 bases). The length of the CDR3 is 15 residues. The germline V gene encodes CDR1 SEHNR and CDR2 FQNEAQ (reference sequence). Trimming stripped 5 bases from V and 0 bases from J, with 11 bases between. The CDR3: CASSRQILAKNIQYF. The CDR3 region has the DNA TGTGCCAGCAGCCGACAGATACTAGCCAAAAACATTCAGTACTTC.

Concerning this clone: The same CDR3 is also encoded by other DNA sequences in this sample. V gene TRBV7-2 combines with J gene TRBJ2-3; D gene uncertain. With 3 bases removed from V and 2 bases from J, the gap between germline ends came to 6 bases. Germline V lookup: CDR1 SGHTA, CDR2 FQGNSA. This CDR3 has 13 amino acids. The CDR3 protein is CASSFGFTDTQYF. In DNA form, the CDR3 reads TGTGCCAGCAGCTTTGGATTCACAGATACGCAGTATTTT.